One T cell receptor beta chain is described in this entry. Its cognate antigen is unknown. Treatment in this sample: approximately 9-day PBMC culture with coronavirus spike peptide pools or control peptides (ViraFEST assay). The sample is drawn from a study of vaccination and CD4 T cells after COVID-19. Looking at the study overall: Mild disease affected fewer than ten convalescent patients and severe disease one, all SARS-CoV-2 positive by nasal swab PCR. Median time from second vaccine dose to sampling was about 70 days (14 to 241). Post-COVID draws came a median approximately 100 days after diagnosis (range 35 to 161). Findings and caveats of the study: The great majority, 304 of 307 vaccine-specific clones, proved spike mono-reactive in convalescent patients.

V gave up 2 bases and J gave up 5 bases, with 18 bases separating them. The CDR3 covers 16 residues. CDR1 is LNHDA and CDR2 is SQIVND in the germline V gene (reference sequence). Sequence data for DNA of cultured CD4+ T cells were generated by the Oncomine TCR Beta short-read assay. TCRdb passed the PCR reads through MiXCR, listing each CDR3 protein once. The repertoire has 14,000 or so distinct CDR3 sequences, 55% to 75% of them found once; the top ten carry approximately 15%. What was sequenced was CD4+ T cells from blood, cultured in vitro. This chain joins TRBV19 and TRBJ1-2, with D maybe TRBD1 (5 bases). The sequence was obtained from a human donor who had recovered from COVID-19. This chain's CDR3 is CASSIIGTRADYGYTF. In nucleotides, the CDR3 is TGTGCCAGTAGTATAATAGGCACCAGGGCGGATTATGGCTACACCTTC.